Detailed here is one TCR beta chain. The CDR3 contains 14 residues. Trimming cost V 3 bases and J 3 bases; bases outside gene matches: 4. Germline assignment: CDR1 SNHLY and CDR2 FYNNEI. This specimen belongs to a study of OX40 agonist ivuxolimab in advanced cancers. Method: immunoSEQ multiplex PCR; TCRdb's copy keeps in-frame clones and lacks some. The sample has just over 14,000 clones, 80% seen once. The sequencing used CD4+ or CD8+ T cells sorted from blood, collected in a trial of the OX40 agonist ivuxolimab. The receptor was derived from an adult with an advanced solid tumor such as melanoma, head and neck, liver or kidney cancer. This chain joins TRBV2 and TRBJ1-1, with TRBD1 matching 7 bases. In DNA form, the CDR3 reads TGTGCCAGCAGTGACTCCAGGGGGTACACTGAAGCTTTCTTT. This encodes CASSDSRGYTEAFF.